One and the same sample provided the 7 T cell receptor beta chains below, sequenced in a study of blood T cell repertoires in COVID-19. Assay: immunoSEQ multiplex PCR; the TCRdb copy retains only in-frame clones and omits some. The data hold roughly 110,000 clones, with 85% to 90% observed a single time. The sample taken for sequencing was peripheral blood. Receptors originate from a woman between 50 and 59 years old with acute or convalescent COVID-19.

V is TRBV4-1 and J is TRBJ1-4; 10 nucleotides agree with TRBD1. The CDR3 sequence is 20 residues long. In germline, CDR1 is MGHRA, CDR2 YSYEKL. V was pared by 4 bases and J by 4 bases, with 18 bases of the junction left unmatched. The CDR3 protein is CASSRSYLGTGDTFNEKLFF. CDR3 sequence (DNA): TGCGCCAGCAGCCGAAGCTATTTAGGGACAGGGGATACCTTTAATGAAAAACTGTTTTTT.

In its sample, this clone was seen once. This chain uses TRBV28 with TRBJ1-1, with D unresolved. The V end lost 8 bases, the J end lost 0 bases, and 4 bases lay between the germline ends. CDR3 size: 11 residues. CDR1 is MDHEN and CDR2 is SYDVKM in the germline V gene. CDR3 bases: TGTGCCAGCCTTTTGAACACTGAAGCTTTCTTT. Translated, it gives CASLLNTEAFF.

The CDR3 DNA follows: TGCGCCAGCAGCCAAGTCGGGGGGTCCGGGGAGCTGTTTTTT. It encodes CASSQVGGSGELFF. V and J are TRBV4-1 and TRBJ2-2; 7 bases fit TRBD2. The CDR3 consists of 14 residues. Germline values: CDR1 MGHRA, CDR2 YSYEKL. The ends lost 1 base at V and 6 bases at J; junction bases unmatched: 2.

The genes are TRBV24-1 and TRBJ2-1; the match to TRBD1 covers 7 bases. The CDR3 has 18 residues. Per germline, CDR1 KGHDR and CDR2 SFDVKD. The ends lost 2 bases at V and 2 bases at J; junction bases unmatched: 11. The CDR3, as DNA: TGTGCCACCAGTGATTCTTCGACAGGGATAATAACCTACAATGAGCAGTTCTTC. Its translation is CATSDSSTGIITYNEQFF.

As regards this clone: The same CDR3 is also encoded by other DNA sequences in this sample. This sequence joins TRBV3-1 (or the pseudogene TRBV3-2) and TRBJ2-3; D ambiguous. Germline assignment: CDR1 LGHDT and CDR2 YNNKEL (reference sequence). The CDR3 length is 13 residues. Deletions cut 4 bases from V and 3 bases from J, with 8 bases between. This chain's CDR3 is CASSRGRTDTQYF. The CDR3 DNA sequence: TGTGCCAGCAGCCGAGGAAGGACAGATACGCAGTATTTT.

V usage is TRBV2 and J usage is TRBJ1-6; TRBD1 agrees at 8 bases. After removal of 6 bases from V and 4 bases from J, the junction contained 14 bases not matched to a gene. Per germline, CDR1 SNHLY and CDR2 FYNNEI. The CDR3 covers 18 residues. This CDR3 is CASRIHWTGRTYNSPLHF. The CDR3 nucleotides read TGTGCCAGCAGAATACATTGGACAGGGCGGACATATAATTCACCCCTCCACTTT.

V is TRBV25-1 and J is TRBJ2-5, with D perhaps TRBD2 (6 bases). The CDR3 has 17 amino acids. Germline assignment: CDR1 MGHDK and CDR2 SYGVNS. The V end lost 1 base, the J end lost 1 base, and 16 bases lay between the germline ends. The CDR3 region has the DNA TGTGCCAGCAGTGAATTTTCCAGACTAGACCGCCAAGAGACCCAGTACTTC. The encoded protein is CASSEFSRLDRQETQYF.